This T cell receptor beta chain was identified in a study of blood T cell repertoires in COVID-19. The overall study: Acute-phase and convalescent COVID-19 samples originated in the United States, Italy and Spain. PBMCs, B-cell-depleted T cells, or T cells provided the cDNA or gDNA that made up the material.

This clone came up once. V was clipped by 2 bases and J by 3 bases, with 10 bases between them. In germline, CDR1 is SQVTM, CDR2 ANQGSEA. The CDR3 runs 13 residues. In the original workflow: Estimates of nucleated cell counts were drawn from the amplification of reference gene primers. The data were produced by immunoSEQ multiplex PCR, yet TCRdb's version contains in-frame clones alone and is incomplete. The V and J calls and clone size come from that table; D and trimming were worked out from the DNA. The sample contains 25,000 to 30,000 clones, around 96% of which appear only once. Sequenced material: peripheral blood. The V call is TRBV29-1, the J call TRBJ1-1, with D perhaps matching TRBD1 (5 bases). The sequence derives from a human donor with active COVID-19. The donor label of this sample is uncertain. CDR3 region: CSVERGKDTEAFF. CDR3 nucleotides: TGCAGCGTTGAAAGGGGAAAGGACACTGAAGCTTTCTTT.